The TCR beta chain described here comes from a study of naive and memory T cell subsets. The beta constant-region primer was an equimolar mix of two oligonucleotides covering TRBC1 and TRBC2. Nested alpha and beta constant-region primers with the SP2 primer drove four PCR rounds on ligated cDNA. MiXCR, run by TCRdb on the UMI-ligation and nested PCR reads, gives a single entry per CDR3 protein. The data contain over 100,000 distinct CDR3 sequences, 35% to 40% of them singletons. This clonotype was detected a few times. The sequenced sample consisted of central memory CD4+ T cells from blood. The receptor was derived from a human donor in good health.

The CDR3 DNA is TGTGCCATCAGTAACGGACTAGCGGGAGGGACTAGCACAGATACGCAGTATTTT. This translates into CAISNGLAGGTSTDTQYF. The chain carries TRBV10-3 and TRBJ2-3; the match to TRBD2 covers 15 bases. V was clipped by 5 bases and J by 0 bases; unmatched bases: 6. The CDR3 consists of 18 residues. The germline V gene encodes CDR1 ENHRY and CDR2 SYGVKD.